These 13 T cell receptor beta chains were all obtained from the same sample, sequenced in a study of shared clonotypes between healthy human individuals. It was CD45RO-negative cells, positively selected for CCR7, that made up naive CD8 cells, with terminally differentiated effector memory CD45RA+ cells excluded. Sequencing used immunoSEQ multiplex PCR; TCRdb keeps in-frame clones, though not all of them. The sample has millions of clones; approximately 94% are singletons. What was sequenced was naive CD8+ T cells sorted from blood. The receptors were sampled from a man aged 18-30 years in good health.

The chain uses TRBV6-5 and TRBJ2-7; 11 nucleotides match TRBD2. Per the germline V gene, CDR1 is MNHEY and CDR2 is SVGAGI. Trimming took 8 bases from V and 3 from J; bases not matched to a gene: 3. This CDR3 contains 13 residues. CDR3 nucleotides: TGTGCCAGCCTGGGACTAGCGGACTACGAGCAGTACTTC. Translated: CASLGLADYEQYF.

This chain joins TRBV10-3 and TRBJ2-1; 12 nucleotides match TRBD2. V shed 6 bases, J shed 8 bases, and the junction held 2 bases outside the gene matches. Germline V gene lookup returns CDR1 ENHRY and CDR2 SYGVKD. This CDR3 is 13 amino acids long. CDR3 region: CAIRTSGSDEQFF. In DNA form, the CDR3 reads TGTGCCATCAGGACTAGCGGGAGTGATGAGCAGTTCTTC.

The chain is built from TRBV25-1 and TRBJ2-7, with a weak D call TRBD2 (6 bases). This CDR3 contains 14 residues. V lost 9 bases to trimming and J lost 0 bases, with 15 bases between them. The germline CDR1 and CDR2 sequences are MGHDK and SYGVNS. CDR3 in amino acids: CARAGRFSSYEQYF. For the CDR3, the DNA is TGTGCCAGGGCGGGACGGTTCAGCTCCTACGAGCAGTACTTC.

This clone was recorded only once. The rearrangement uses TRBV30 and TRBJ2-7; D is unclear. The germline V and J ends were trimmed by 2 bases and 0 bases, with 11 bases remaining between them. The CDR3 loop spans 14 amino acids. From germline, CDR1 is GTSNPN and CDR2 SVGIG (reference sequence). The CDR3 DNA follows: TGTGCCTGGAGTCCGCCAGCGAGCTCCTACGAGCAGTACTTC. Its translation: CAWSPPASSYEQYF.

The genes are TRBV5-4 and TRBJ1-2; D unclear. The V end lost 0 bases, the J end lost 7 bases, and 4 bases lay between the germline ends. CDR1 and CDR2 (germline): SGHNT, YYREEE (reference sequence). The CDR3 runs to 11 residues. CDR3 residues: CASSLDRGYTF. In DNA form, the CDR3 reads TGTGCCAGCAGCTTGGACCGTGGCTACACCTTC.

This clone was detected only a few times. Other DNA sequences in the same sample also yield this CDR3. J is TRBJ2-1 and V is TRBV7-9, with D hard to call. CDR1 SEHNR and CDR2 FQNEAQ come from the germline V gene (reference sequence). With 4 bases removed from V and 6 bases from J, the gap between germline ends came to 7 bases. This CDR3 has 12 amino acids. CDR3 protein: CASSSRPNEQFF. The CDR3 DNA sequence: TGTGCCAGCAGCTCCCGTCCCAATGAGCAGTTCTTC.

The sample holds one count of this clone. This chain joins TRBV4-1 and TRBJ1-2; TRBD1 matches 9 bases. The V gene's germline CDR1 is MGHRA and CDR2 YSYEKL. Trimming cost V 0 bases and J 4 bases; bases outside gene matches: 3. This CDR3 region has 15 residues. CDR3 amino acids: CASSQDVTGGYGYTF. CDR3 DNA: TGCGCCAGCAGCCAAGACGTGACAGGGGGCTATGGCTACACCTTC.

For this clone: Additional DNA sequences in this sample encode the identical CDR3. The chain combines TRBV30 with TRBJ2-7; D unclear. This CDR3 region has 12 residues. Trimming pared 1 base from V and 1 base from J, leaving 5 bases between. CDR1 and CDR2 from the germline V gene are GTSNPN and SVGIG (reference sequence). CDR3 region: CAWSGESYEQYF. DNA for the CDR3: TGTGCCTGGAGTGGCGAGTCCTACGAGCAGTACTTC. The entire variable domain, with the rest obtained from reference TRBV30 and TRBJ2-7, is as follows: SQTIHQWPATLVQPVGSPLSLECTVEGTSNPNLYWYRQAAGRGLQLLFYSVGIGQISSEVPQNLSASRPQDRQFILSSKKLLLSDSGFYLCAWSGESYEQYFGPGTRLTVT.

Written as DNA, the CDR3 is TGTGCCAGCAGCTCTTACTCGAGCTCCTACGAGCAGTACTTC. Protein sequence: CASSSYSSSYEQYF. This chain links TRBV28 with TRBJ2-7; D ambiguous. The CDR3 totals 14 residues. Trimming removed 6 bases at V and 0 bases at J, with 12 bases between. CDR1 is MDHEN and CDR2 is SYDVKM in the germline V gene. Using reference TRBV28 and TRBJ2-7 for the parts outside the CDR3, the full variable domain is DVKVTQSSRYLVKRTGEKVFLECVQDMDHENMFWYRQDPGLGLRLIYFSYDVKMKEKGDIPEGYSVSREKKERFSLILESASTNQTSMYLCASSSYSSSYEQYFGPGTRLTVT.

The CDR3, as DNA: TGTGCCAGCAGCGTAGCCAGAGGGTTATCTGGGGCCAACGTCCTGACTTTC. This sequence encodes CASSVARGLSGANVLTF. The rearrangement joins TRBV9 to TRBJ2-6, with D tentatively TRBD2 (5 bases). CDR3 length equals 17 residues. Germline V gene data show CDR1 as SGDLS and CDR2 as YYNGEE. V lost 0 bases to trimming and J lost 1 base, with 11 bases between them.

With regard to this clone: Additional DNA sequences in this sample encode the identical CDR3. This rearrangement joins TRBV13 to TRBJ2-7; tentatively, D is TRBD2 (5 bases). The ends were cut back, 3 bases at V and 7 bases at J, with 10 bases in the middle. CDR1 is PRHDT, CDR2 FYEKMQ, per germline (reference sequence). This CDR3 is 12 amino acids long. The CDR3 DNA follows: TGTGCCAGCAGCTTGGGTAGGAGGGAGCAGTACTTC. Translated, it gives CASSLGRREQYF.

This chain joins TRBV27 and TRBJ2-7; 8 nucleotides agree with TRBD2. V lost 3 bases to trimming and J lost 3 bases; unmatched junction nucleotides: 7. This CDR3 spans 15 amino acids. Germline V CDR1 and CDR2: MNHEY, SMNVEV (reference sequence). The CDR3 DNA is TGTGCCAGCAGTTTTACGGGGGGGCCTCTCTACGAGCAGTACTTC. Translated, it gives CASSFTGGPLYEQYF.

V gene TRBV5-1 combines with J gene TRBJ2-1; TRBD2 aligns across 7 bases. This CDR3 has 17 residues. Germline V gives CDR1 SGHRS, CDR2 YFSETQ. J lost 0 bases, V lost 0 bases, and 6 bases had no gene match. CDR3 residues: CASSLGSGQSSYNEQFF. Written as DNA, the CDR3 is TGCGCCAGCAGCTTGGGTAGCGGGCAAAGCTCCTACAATGAGCAGTTCTTC.